These 2 T cell receptor beta chains were all obtained from the same sample, sequenced in a study of T cell responses to AZD1222 COVID-19 vaccine. Some clones are missing from TCRdb's copy, which holds only in-frame ones; the method was immunoSEQ multiplex PCR. This table holds roughly 160,000 clones, approximately 93% found once. This specimen consisted of peripheral blood, obtained on day 0 of AZD1222 vaccination. These receptor sequences come from an adult in good health.

The genes are TRBV2 and TRBJ1-5; D gene unclear. Germline V gene sequence: CDR1 SNHLY, CDR2 FYNNEI. The CDR3 is made up of 14 amino acids. V was trimmed by 4 bases and J by 7 bases, leaving 14 bases between them. Here the CDR3 reads CASSGLGVGQPQHF. The DNA of the CDR3 is TGTGCCAGCAGTGGGCTAGGCGTGGGACAGCCCCAGCATTTT.

This chain joins TRBV25-1 and TRBJ2-2; D could derive from TRBD1 or TRBD2 (5 bases each). Germline CDR1 and CDR2: MGHDK and SYGVNS. V lost 5 bases to trimming and J lost 8 bases, with 6 bases between them. This CDR3 has 11 residues. CDR3 loop: CASSWGGELFF. Here the CDR3 DNA reads TGTGCCAGCAGTTGGGGGGGGGAGCTGTTTTTT.